This passage covers 20 T cell receptor beta chains from one sample sequenced in a study of response to subunit inactivated influenza vaccine. TCRdb re-called the RT-PCR reads with MiXCR, one entry per CDR3 protein. The table lists around 530,000 distinct CDR3 sequences, approximately 15% of them singletons. The specimen was CD4+ T cells sorted from PBMCs, collected less than 30 months after vaccination. The receptors come from a man aged 50-75 years who received an inactivated influenza vaccine.

The rearrangement links TRBV6-2 or TRBV6-3 to TRBJ2-2; no reliable D call. Germline V gene sequence: CDR1 MNHEY, CDR2 SVGEGT. V was pared by 2 bases and J by 8 bases, with 9 bases between. CDR3 length: 13 residues. The CDR3 region is CASSYIRVGELFF. CDR3 bases: TGTGCCAGCAGTTACATTAGGGTGGGGGAGCTGTTTTTT.

J is TRBJ2-1 and V is TRBV10-2; D is unclear. CDR1 and CDR2 (germline): WSHSY, SAAADI. The V end was cut by 0 bases, the J end by 11 bases, with 8 bases between. The CDR3 runs 12 residues. The CDR3: CASSESSLKQFF. In nucleotides, the CDR3 is TGCGCCAGCAGTGAGTCGAGTTTGAAGCAGTTCTTC.

In this sample, this clonotype turned up a few times. The chain is built from TRBV11-2 and TRBJ2-7; D remains ambiguous. Germline V gene data show CDR1 as SGHAT and CDR2 as FQNNGV. V shed 5 bases and J shed 3 bases, with 5 bases lying between them. This CDR3 contains 11 residues. CDR3 sequence reads: CASSRVYEQYF. CDR3 bases: TGTGCCAGCAGCAGGGTCTACGAGCAGTACTTC.

This rearrangement joins TRBV27 to TRBJ2-4, with 7 bases lining up with TRBD1. The trim removed 5 bases at V and 4 bases at J, leaving 2 bases unmatched. Germline loops: CDR1 MNHEY, CDR2 SMNVEV (reference sequence). This CDR3 region has 13 residues. This CDR3 is CASSRDSKNIQYF. The CDR3 DNA sequence: TGTGCCAGCAGTCGGGACAGTAAAAACATTCAGTACTTC.

V is TRBV3-1 and J is TRBJ2-2, with D perhaps TRBD2 (6 bases). There are 17 residues in the CDR3. Germline V gene sequence: CDR1 LGHDT, CDR2 YNNKEL (reference sequence). Trimming shortened V by 1 base and J by 7 bases, and 19 bases separated the two germline ends. The CDR3 DNA reads TGTGCCAGCAGCCAAGCCCGGGACTCCGCGCGAGGCGGGGAGCTGTTTTTT. It translates to CASSQARDSARGGELFF. Full variable domain (outside the CDR3, taken from reference TRBV3-1 and TRBJ2-2): DTAVSQTPKYLVTQMGNDKSIKCEQNLGHDTMYWYKQDSKKFLKIMFSYNNKELIINETVPNRFSPKSPDKAHLNLHINSLELGDSAVYFCASSQARDSARGGELFFGEGSRLTVL.

This sequence joins TRBV6-1 and TRBJ1-5; 7 nucleotides line up with TRBD1. Unmatched junction bases numbered 16, after V lost 6 bases and J lost 2 bases. Germline-derived CDR1 and CDR2 are MNHNS and SASEGT. This CDR3 is 18 amino acids long. CDR3 nucleotide sequence: TGTGCCAGCAGCGAAACGAGGACAGGTCTAAGCGGCAATCAGCCCCAGCATTTT. It translates to CASSETRTGLSGNQPQHF.

V and J are TRBV20-1 and TRBJ2-7; 8 nucleotides match TRBD1. The CDR3 runs 15 residues. V lost 3 bases, J lost 2 bases, and 9 bases stayed unmatched. Germline CDR1 is DFQATT and CDR2 is SNEGSKA (reference sequence). The CDR3 reads CSARDYGTGTYEQYF. The CDR3 DNA reads TGCAGTGCTAGGGACTACGGGACAGGCACCTACGAGCAGTACTTC.

The V gene is TRBV10-3, the J gene TRBJ2-3; possibly TRBD2 for D (6 bases). The CDR3 is 14 residues long. V shed 4 bases and J shed 3 bases, with 11 bases lying between them. Germline V lookup: CDR1 ENHRY, CDR2 SYGVKD. As DNA, the CDR3 is TGTGCCATCAGTGCGCGGGGTTTGACAGATACGCAGTATTTT. Protein sequence: CAISARGLTDTQYF.

This chain links TRBV29-1 with TRBJ2-7, with 11 bases identical to TRBD1. The germline CDR1 and CDR2 sequences are SQVTM and ANQGSEA. This CDR3 has 13 amino acids. J gave up 5 bases and V 4 bases, and 4 bases lay outside the gene matches. The DNA for the CDR3 is TGCAGCGTTGTAGGACAGGGGGCCAACGAGCAGTACTTC. This gives the protein CSVVGQGANEQYF.

This clonotype came up many times. The rearrangement uses TRBV9 and TRBJ1-1; D might be TRBD1 (6 bases). V gave up 0 bases and J gave up 4 bases, with 10 bases separating them. The CDR3 consists of 14 residues. Germline assignment: CDR1 SGDLS and CDR2 YYNGEE. Here the CDR3 DNA reads TGTGCCAGCAGCGTAGGGACAGATGGCACTGAAGCTTTCTTT. Protein: CASSVGTDGTEAFF.

The chain has TRBV6-5 and TRBJ2-1, with TRBD2 identical over 7 bases. With 2 bases clipped from V and 3 bases from J, the junction kept 7 bases outside the gene matches. CDR1 is MNHEY, CDR2 SVGAGI, per germline. This CDR3 is built from 16 residues. CDR3 coding DNA: TGTGCCAGCAGTTACATGGTCGGGGGGATCTACAATGAGCAGTTCTTC. Its translation is CASSYMVGGIYNEQFF.

The gene calls are TRBV28 and TRBJ1-1, with 9 nucleotides matching TRBD1. The CDR3 covers 14 residues. The trim removed 8 bases at V and 4 bases at J, leaving 8 bases unmatched. Germline CDR1 is MDHEN and CDR2 is SYDVKM. The CDR3 region is CASGSGTGFTEAFF. CDR3 nucleotides: TGTGCCAGCGGTTCCGGGACAGGGTTCACTGAAGCTTTCTTT.

The rearrangement uses TRBV21-1 and TRBJ1-5. TRBV21-1 is classified as a pseudogene. The CDR3 consists of 15 residues. The CDR3 loop is CASSPLTLLGQPQHF. Written as DNA, the CDR3 is TGTGCCAGCAGCCCCCTTACCCTGCTAGGTCAGCCCCAGCATTTT.

This chain uses TRBV6-5 with TRBJ2-1; a possible D gene is TRBD2 (5 bases). The germline gives CDR1 MNHEY, CDR2 SVGAGI. The CDR3 is made up of 18 amino acids. The germline V and J ends were trimmed by 4 bases and 13 bases, with 32 bases remaining between them. CDR3 bases: TGTGCCAGCAGTTTATTTCCGGTGGACTTTAGTGGCTTCACTGACCAGTTCTTC. Amino acid sequence: CASSLFPVDFSGFTDQFF.

The CDR3 DNA sequence: TGCAGTGCTAGATTTAGCGGGAGAGGGTCCTACGAGCAGTACTTC. Residues: CSARFSGRGSYEQYF. This chain uses TRBV20-1 with TRBJ2-7; 9 nucleotides align to TRBD2. The CDR3 is 15 residues long. The germline gives CDR1 DFQATT, CDR2 SNEGSKA (reference sequence). Trimming cost V 2 bases and J 1 base; bases outside gene matches: 6.

The rearrangement uses TRBV27 and TRBJ1-5, with D uncertain. This CDR3 region has 15 residues. Trimming removed 2 bases at V and 0 bases at J, with 8 bases between. Germline CDR1 reads MNHEY; CDR2 reads SMNVEV (reference sequence). CDR3 nucleotide sequence: TGTGCCAGCAGTTTACTGGGTACTAGCAATCAGCCCCAGCATTTT. Its protein is CASSLLGTSNQPQHF.

The chain recombines TRBV7-2 with TRBJ2-5; D is ambiguous. CDR3 length equals 14 residues. Trimming cost V 4 bases and J 5 bases, with 14 bases left between them. Looked up from germline, CDR1 is SGHTA and CDR2 is FQGNSA. CDR3 in amino acids: CASSSEPWRETQYF. The CDR3 DNA sequence: TGTGCCAGCAGCTCAGAACCCTGGCGGGAGACCCAGTACTTC.

The CDR3 DNA sequence: TGCGCCAGCAGCCATAGCCGATCTAATGAAAAACTGTTTTTT. This gives the protein CASSHSRSNEKLFF. This chain joins TRBV4-1 and TRBJ1-4; no clear D gene. Trimming pared 3 bases from V and 3 bases from J, leaving 8 bases between. Looked up from germline, CDR1 is MGHRA and CDR2 is YSYEKL. The CDR3 extends over 14 amino acids.

This clonotype was observed many times. The chain employs TRBV29-1 and TRBJ2-1; 7 positions agree with TRBD1. Trimming at V came to 8 bases and at J to 9 bases, leaving 16 bases not matched to a gene. Germline V CDR1 and CDR2: SQVTM, ANQGSEA. The CDR3 totals 14 residues. In nucleotides, the CDR3 is TGCAGCCTACAGAGACAGGGCAGAACTGGTGAGCAGTTCTTC. Amino acid sequence: CSLQRQGRTGEQFF.

V usage is TRBV27 and J usage is TRBJ1-2; D remains unclear. CDR1 and CDR2 (germline): MNHEY, SMNVEV (reference sequence). The CDR3 totals 15 residues. Trimming pared 4 bases from V and 3 bases from J, leaving 15 bases between. The CDR3 here is CASSSPFRGDYGYTF. As DNA, the CDR3 is TGTGCCAGCAGTTCCCCTTTCCGGGGTGACTATGGCTACACCTTC.